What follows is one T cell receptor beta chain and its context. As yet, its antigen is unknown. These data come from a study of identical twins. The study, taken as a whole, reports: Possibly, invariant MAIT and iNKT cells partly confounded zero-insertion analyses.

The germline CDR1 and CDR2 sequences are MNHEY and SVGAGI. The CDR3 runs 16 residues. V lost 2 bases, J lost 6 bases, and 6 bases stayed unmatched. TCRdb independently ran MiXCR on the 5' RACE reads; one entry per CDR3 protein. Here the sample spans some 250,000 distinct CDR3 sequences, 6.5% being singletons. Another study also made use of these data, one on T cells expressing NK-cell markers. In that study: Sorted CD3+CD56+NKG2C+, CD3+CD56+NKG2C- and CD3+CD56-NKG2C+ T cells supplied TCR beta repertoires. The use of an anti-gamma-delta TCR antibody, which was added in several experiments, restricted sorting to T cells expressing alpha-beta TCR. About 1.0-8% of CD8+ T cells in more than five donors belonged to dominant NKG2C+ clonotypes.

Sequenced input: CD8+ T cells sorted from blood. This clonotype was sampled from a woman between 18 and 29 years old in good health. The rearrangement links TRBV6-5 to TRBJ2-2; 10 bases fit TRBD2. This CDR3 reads CASSYEASGSSGELFF. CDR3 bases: TGTGCCAGCAGTTACGAGGCTAGCGGGAGTTCCGGGGAGCTGTTTTTT.